This passage covers 25 T cell receptor beta chains from one sample sequenced in a study of early T cells in non-severe SARS-CoV-2 infection. MiXCR was run by TCRdb on the 5' RACE reads, yielding one entry per CDR3 protein. The sample carries over 80,000 distinct CDR3 sequences, about 12% recorded once. The sequencing here drew on whole blood, taken at baseline. Receptors were obtained from an adult who was a healthcare worker with PCR-confirmed SARS-CoV-2 infection or an uninfected control (not recorded which).

This clonotype was seen repeatedly, ten times or more. The chain combines TRBV7-6 with TRBJ2-6, with no clear D. CDR3 length: 14 amino acids. The V gene's germline CDR1 is SGHVS and CDR2 FNYEAQ. V was cut by 4 bases and J by 3 bases, with 7 bases left in between. Written as DNA, the CDR3 is TGTGCCAGCAGCTCCCCTGGTGGGGCCAACGTCCTGACTTTC. It encodes CASSSPGGANVLTF.

The gene calls are TRBV5-1 and TRBJ2-7, with 14 bases aligning to TRBD2. Germline CDR1 and CDR2: SGHRS and YFSETQ. CDR3 length: 15 amino acids. The V gene end was trimmed by 3 bases and the J gene end by 5 bases; junction bases not matched to a gene: 4. The CDR3 here is CASSSGLAGVDEQYF. The CDR3 nucleotides read TGCGCCAGCAGCTCGGGACTAGCGGGAGTCGACGAGCAGTACTTC.

J is TRBJ2-3 and V is TRBV11-2, with D possibly TRBD2 on 6 matching bases. V dropped 0 bases and J dropped 6 bases, with 10 bases sitting between them. CDR1 SGHAT and CDR2 FQNNGV come from the germline V gene. The CDR3 covers 14 residues. CDR3: CASSLDGGADTQYF. CDR3 DNA sequence: TGTGCCAGCAGCTTAGATGGCGGGGCTGATACGCAGTATTTT.

The chain has TRBV7-9 and TRBJ1-1; the match to TRBD1 covers 7 bases. The CDR3 is 13 amino acids. Germline CDR1 reads SEHNR; CDR2 reads FQNEAQ (reference sequence). Trimming at V came to 1 base and at J to 8 bases, leaving 4 bases not matched to a gene. The CDR3 sequence: CASSLERGREAFF. The CDR3 DNA follows: TGTGCCAGCAGCTTAGAGAGGGGGCGCGAAGCTTTCTTT.

This clonotype was picked up one time. This sequence joins TRBV6-1 and TRBJ2-1, with D unresolved. Trimming left V 9 bases short and J 2 bases short, with 14 bases between. The CDR3 has 14 residues. CDR1 is MNHNS, CDR2 SASEGT, per germline. The CDR3 sequence is CASLYERTYNEQFF. The CDR3 bases are TGTGCCAGTCTCTATGAACGAACCTACAATGAGCAGTTCTTC.

In its sample, this clonotype was seen a few times. This rearrangement joins TRBV20-1 to TRBJ2-5; the D gene is possibly TRBD1 (6 bases). V lost 2 bases and J 2 bases, leaving 6 bases between the germline ends. The germline CDR1 and CDR2 sequences are DFQATT and SNEGSKA (reference sequence). The CDR3 spans 12 residues. The CDR3 DNA reads as TGCAGTGCTAGACAGGGGCAAGAGACCCAGTACTTC. Its translation: CSARQGQETQYF.

The chain joins TRBV6-1 to TRBJ2-7; the match to TRBD1 covers 7 bases. The CDR3 runs 14 residues. The V gene end was trimmed by 3 bases and the J gene end by 3 bases; junction bases not matched to a gene: 5. Germline V gene sequence: CDR1 MNHNS, CDR2 SASEGT. The CDR3 bases are TGTGCCAGCAGTGACCGGGACAGAGACTACGAGCAGTACTTC. This sequence encodes CASSDRDRDYEQYF.

V usage is TRBV20-1 and J usage is TRBJ2-3; 10 positions agree with TRBD2. The length of the CDR3 is 17 residues. V was pared by 6 bases and J by 1 base, with 13 bases of the junction left unmatched. Germline V gives CDR1 DFQATT, CDR2 SNEGSKA (reference sequence). The DNA for the CDR3 is TGCAGTGCCGCGCGTTACGGACTAGCGGAACGCACAGATACGCAGTATTTT. Protein: CSAARYGLAERTDTQYF.

This chain connects TRBV12-3 or TRBV12-4 to TRBJ2-5; a possible D gene is TRBD1 (6 bases). This CDR3 comprises 15 residues. Trimming shortened V by 5 bases and J by 0 bases, and 13 bases separated the two germline ends. The CDR3 DNA reads as TGTGCCAGCAGTCTCAATGGACAGTACCAAGAGACCCAGTACTTC. It specifies CASSLNGQYQETQYF.

The chain recombines TRBV5-6 with TRBJ1-2; 9 positions match TRBD1. The CDR3 has 15 amino acids. V trimming: 5 bases; J trimming: 3 bases; junction bases outside the gene matches: 8. The germline gives CDR1 SGHDT, CDR2 YYEEEE. The CDR3 protein is CASSEYRGRDYGYTF. CDR3 in DNA: TGTGCCAGCAGTGAATACAGGGGGCGCGACTATGGCTACACCTTC.

The V call is TRBV18, the J call TRBJ2-4; 7 positions agree with TRBD1. The germline V gene encodes CDR1 KGHSH and CDR2 LQKENI. The trim removed 5 bases at V and 3 bases at J, leaving 10 bases unmatched. The CDR3 extends over 16 amino acids. This CDR3 reads CASSSKDRTLKNIQYF. DNA of the CDR3: TGTGCCAGCTCATCGAAGGACAGGACTCTCAAAAACATTCAGTACTTC.

This clonotype was counted ten times or more. The gene calls are TRBV19 and TRBJ2-1, with 14 bases fitting TRBD2. The CDR3 has 15 residues. J lost 8 bases, V lost 5 bases, and 5 bases had no gene match. Germline assignment: CDR1 LNHDA and CDR2 SQIVND (reference sequence). The CDR3 nucleotides are TGTGCCAGTAGTCGCGGGACTAGCGGGAGCCATGAGCAGTTCTTC. The encoded protein is CASSRGTSGSHEQFF.

The V call is TRBV29-1, the J call TRBJ2-1; 12 nucleotides match TRBD2. Per the germline V gene, CDR1 is SQVTM and CDR2 is ANQGSEA. This CDR3 contains 15 residues. V trimming: 7 bases; J trimming: 6 bases; junction bases outside the gene matches: 10. CDR3 DNA sequence: TGCAGCGCCGGGACTAGCGGGTTTATCGGCAATGAGCAGTTCTTC. It codes for CSAGTSGFIGNEQFF.

This clonotype came up a few times. This chain uses TRBV6-5 with TRBJ2-3; D possibly corresponds to TRBD2 (5 bases). The germline V gene encodes CDR1 MNHEY and CDR2 SVGAGI. This CDR3 has 12 amino acids. Trimming took 5 bases from V and 5 from J, leaving 8 bases between them. The CDR3 loop is CASSTSGDTQYF. The CDR3, as DNA: TGTGCCAGCAGTACAAGCGGAGATACGCAGTATTTT.

This clonotype has only a few counts. The chain has TRBV3-1 and TRBJ1-6, with 9 bases that match TRBD1. The CDR3 has 14 amino acids. Germline V lookup: CDR1 LGHDT, CDR2 YNNKEL (reference sequence). Germline trimming cut 3 bases from V and 6 bases from J; bases unmatched to any gene: 0. CDR3 protein: CASSQDRGNSPLHF. The DNA of the CDR3 is TGTGCCAGCAGCCAGGACAGGGGTAATTCACCCCTCCACTTT.

This rearrangement joins TRBV20-1 to TRBJ1-1; no clear D. The CDR3 is 14 amino acids. V lost 0 bases, J lost 1 base, and 9 bases lay in between. Germline lookup yields CDR1 DFQATT and CDR2 SNEGSKA (reference sequence). The CDR3 loop reads CSARDPGKNTEAFF. The CDR3 bases are TGCAGTGCTAGAGATCCGGGGAAGAACACTGAAGCTTTCTTT.

This clonotype showed up just a few times. The chain links TRBV5-8 to TRBJ2-1; TRBD2 matches at 10 bases. The CDR3 loop spans 16 amino acids. Germline V gene sequence: CDR1 SGHTS, CDR2 YDEGEE. After removal of 2 bases from V and 9 bases from J, the junction contained 11 bases not matched to a gene. This chain's CDR3 is CASSFWGLAGALEQFF. DNA for the CDR3: TGTGCCAGCAGCTTTTGGGGGCTAGCGGGAGCTCTTGAGCAGTTCTTC.

The chain is built from TRBV7-6 and TRBJ2-1; 14 bases match TRBD2. CDR3 length equals 14 residues. V lost 5 bases to trimming and J lost 8 bases; unmatched junction nucleotides: 2. Germline V gene data show CDR1 as SGHVS and CDR2 as FNYEAQ. The CDR3 is CASSRLAGGYEQFF. The CDR3 nucleotides read TGTGCCAGCAGCCGACTAGCGGGAGGGTATGAGCAGTTCTTC.

This clonotype showed up just a few times. The DNA of the CDR3 is TGTGCCAGTAGTATAAGAGGGCCAGCCCATCAGCCCCAGCATTTT. This codes for CASSIRGPAHQPQHF. The chain is built from TRBV19 and TRBJ1-5; D remains unclear. In germline, CDR1 is LNHDA, CDR2 SQIVND (reference sequence). V lost 2 bases and J 5 bases, leaving 13 bases between the germline ends. The CDR3 is 15 residues long.

This clonotype was observed a handful of times. The genes are TRBV10-1 and TRBJ2-2; 7 bases fit TRBD2. Germline CDR1 and CDR2: WNHNN and SYGVQD (reference sequence). The CDR3 is made up of 16 amino acids. After removal of 3 bases from V and 8 bases from J, the junction contained 12 bases not matched to a gene. The CDR3 sequence is CASSDSDRLARGELFF. For the CDR3, the DNA is TGCGCCAGCAGTGATTCCGACCGACTAGCCAGAGGGGAGCTGTTTTTT.

This clonotype was counted between two and nine times. This chain connects TRBV3-1 to TRBJ2-5; D is uncertain. The germline CDR1 and CDR2 sequences are LGHDT and YNNKEL (reference sequence). The CDR3 totals 14 residues. The V gene lost 2 bases and the J gene lost 3 bases, with 10 bases spanning the gap. The CDR3 sequence is CASSQSNREETQYF. In DNA, the CDR3 is TGTGCCAGCAGCCAATCTAACAGAGAAGAGACCCAGTACTTC.

This chain uses TRBV5-1 with TRBJ2-1, with 10 bases matching TRBD2. The J segment lost 2 bases and the V segment lost 4 bases, leaving 12 bases of the junction unmatched. CDR3 length: 18 amino acids. Germline CDR1 is SGHRS and CDR2 is YFSETQ. The CDR3 is CASSHRSSGSSAYNEQFF. The CDR3 DNA reads TGCGCCAGCAGCCACCGGTCTAGCGGGAGCAGCGCCTACAATGAGCAGTTCTTC.

The chain links TRBV19 to TRBJ1-4; D gene ambiguous. Trimming cost V 3 bases and J 7 bases, with 6 bases left between them. CDR1 LNHDA and CDR2 SQIVND come from the germline V gene (reference sequence). The length of the CDR3 is 12 residues. The CDR3 sequence: CASSMYGEKLFF. As DNA, the CDR3 is TGTGCCAGTAGTATGTATGGTGAAAAACTGTTTTTT.

The rearrangement joins TRBV19 to TRBJ2-7; TRBD2 might be the D (6 bases). This CDR3 is built from 16 residues. From germline, CDR1 is LNHDA and CDR2 SQIVND (reference sequence). The V gene lost 2 bases and the J gene lost 4 bases, with 18 bases spanning the gap. The CDR3 DNA reads as TGTGCCAGTAGTATAATACCGGGACTGGATCTTTACGAGCAGTACTTC. Translated, it gives CASSIIPGLDLYEQYF.

This clonotype was recorded at least ten times. This chain joins TRBV5-1 and TRBJ2-2, with D perhaps TRBD2 (5 bases). Trimming removed 3 bases at V and 3 bases at J, with 15 bases between. Germline V gene lookup returns CDR1 SGHRS and CDR2 YFSETQ. The CDR3 totals 16 residues. In nucleotides, the CDR3 is TGCGCCAGCAGCTCCCCCCCGGGGTCCTACACCGGGGAGCTGTTTTTT. This gives the protein CASSSPPGSYTGELFF.